The T cell receptor beta chain under discussion was sequenced for a study of T cell changes during pregnancy in multiple sclerosis. Sequenced by immunoSEQ multiplex PCR; TCRdb stores in-frame clones only, minus some. The sample includes about 130,000 clones, less than 97% of them seen just once. CDR3 length equals 15 residues. Germline CDR1 reads MNHEY; CDR2 reads SVGAGI. Germline trimming cut 6 bases from V and 2 bases from J; bases unmatched to any gene: 5. Sample: peripheral blood, taken after pregnancy. The sequence was obtained from a female donor with multiple sclerosis, enrolled in a pregnancy study. This chain uses TRBV6-5 with TRBJ1-5; TRBD1 matches at 9 bases. In DNA form, the CDR3 reads TGTGCCAGCAGGCGGGGACAGGGACGCAATCAGCCCCAGCATTTT. As protein: CASRRGQGRNQPQHF.